Below, 14 T cell receptor beta chains from the same sample are listed, as sequenced in a study of T cell repertoires in cytomegalovirus infection. One entry per CDR3 protein, called by TCRdb with MiXCR from the reads. The sample contains about 830,000 distinct CDR3 sequences, 32% of which appear only once. No antigen is known for these receptors. The sample consisted of cultured CD8+ T cells from PBMCs, taken from culture after CMV antigen stimulation. These receptors came from a human donor in good health (CMV status not recorded). Some clones in this sample may be carry-over from other donors' samples.

This sequence joins TRBV7-6 and TRBJ2-3, with 8 bases aligning to TRBD2. The CDR3 sequence is 17 residues long. Germline trimming cut 5 bases from V and 0 bases from J; bases unmatched to any gene: 10. Germline-derived CDR1 and CDR2 are SGHVS and FNYEAQ. This chain's CDR3 is CASSPRGSGDSTDTQYF. CDR3 coding DNA: TGTGCCAGCAGCCCGAGAGGTAGCGGGGATAGCACAGATACGCAGTATTTT.

DNA for the CDR3: TGTGCCAGCAGCTTTCAGACAGGGGGCCTCGGGTCAAGTGGCTACACCTTC. Its translation: CASSFQTGGLGSSGYTF. V usage is TRBV5-4 and J usage is TRBJ1-2; 10 bases are shared with TRBD1. This CDR3 is 17 amino acids long. The J segment lost 7 bases and the V segment lost 2 bases, leaving 14 bases of the junction unmatched. Germline V lookup: CDR1 SGHNT, CDR2 YYREEE (reference sequence).

This clonotype was detected many times. The chain is built from TRBV7-2 and TRBJ1-4; TRBD1 is a possible D gene (5 bases). Germline CDR1 reads SGHTA; CDR2 reads FQGNSA. This CDR3 spans 16 amino acids. The V gene lost 5 bases and the J gene lost 4 bases, with 17 bases spanning the gap. The CDR3 nucleotides are TGTGCCAGCAGCGTTAGGGGCAGAGTCCATAATGAAAAACTGTTTTTT. Protein sequence: CASSVRGRVHNEKLFF.

The chain employs TRBV7-9 and TRBJ1-2; D is perhaps TRBD1 (5 bases). Trimming pared 4 bases from V and 4 bases from J, leaving 13 bases between. The CDR3 consists of 14 residues. The germline CDR1 and CDR2 sequences are SEHNR and FQNEAQ (reference sequence). CDR3 coding DNA: TGTGCCAGCAGCTCCCGGGACGGACTCTATGGCTACACCTTC. Translation gives CASSSRDGLYGYTF.

There are many counts of this clonotype. The chain combines TRBV7-9 with TRBJ2-2, with TRBD1 matching 10 bases. With 2 bases clipped from V and 4 bases from J, the junction kept 7 bases outside the gene matches. The CDR3 is 17 amino acids. The germline CDR1 and CDR2 sequences are SEHNR and FQNEAQ (reference sequence). The CDR3 DNA is TGTGCCAGCAGCTTAACCGGGACAGGGGCCCCCACCGGGGAGCTGTTTTTT. It translates to CASSLTGTGAPTGELFF.

The V call is TRBV27, the J call TRBJ1-4, with D hard to call. CDR1 and CDR2 (germline): MNHEY, SMNVEV (reference sequence). The CDR3 covers 16 residues. V was cut by 5 bases and J by 4 bases, with 17 bases left in between. The CDR3 reads CASSLSAGDINEKLFF. DNA for the CDR3: TGTGCCAGCAGTCTTTCCGCGGGCGACATTAATGAAAAACTGTTTTTT.

This clonotype was counted between two and nine times. This rearrangement joins TRBV28 to TRBJ2-5; unclear D gene. The germline V and J ends were trimmed by 0 bases and 3 bases, with 14 bases remaining between them. The CDR3 is made up of 16 amino acids. The germline V gene has CDR1 MDHEN and CDR2 SYDVKM. CDR3 sequence (DNA): TGTGCCAGCAGTTTATGGTTGAGTGGGGTGGAAGAGACCCAGTACTTC. Translation gives CASSLWLSGVEETQYF.

This chain links TRBV4-1 with TRBJ1-1; D is possibly TRBD1 (6 bases). V was clipped by 0 bases and J by 0 bases, with 17 bases between them. The CDR3 totals 18 residues. The germline gives CDR1 MGHRA, CDR2 YSYEKL. This chain's CDR3 is CASSQDPGQGVVNTEAFF. The DNA for the CDR3 is TGCGCCAGCAGCCAAGACCCGGGACAAGGGGTAGTGAACACTGAAGCTTTCTTT.

The chain couples TRBV15 to TRBJ1-2; no firm D call. This CDR3 is 15 amino acids long. In germline, CDR1 is LNHNV, CDR2 YYDKDF (reference sequence). Trimming left V 3 bases short and J 4 bases short, with 15 bases between. The CDR3 loop reads CATSSTTGSFYGYTF. The CDR3 nucleotides read TGTGCCACCAGCAGTACAACGGGCTCCTTCTATGGCTACACCTTC.

V usage is TRBV4-1 and J usage is TRBJ1-1; D unresolved. Germline CDR1 and CDR2: MGHRA and YSYEKL. The CDR3 is 14 amino acids. The V end lost 1 base, the J end lost 4 bases, and 10 bases lay between the germline ends. This chain's CDR3 is CASSQAMRSTEAFF. The CDR3 DNA follows: TGCGCCAGCAGCCAAGCGATGAGGAGCACTGAAGCTTTCTTT.

V usage is TRBV10-3 and J usage is TRBJ1-2; D uncertain. Trimming took off 6 bases at V and 5 bases at J, with 7 bases between the two ends. In germline, CDR1 is ENHRY, CDR2 SYGVKD. This CDR3 is built from 11 residues. The CDR3 loop is CAIRQAYGYTF. In DNA, the CDR3 is TGTGCCATCAGGCAGGCGTATGGCTACACCTTC.

This clonotype showed up just a few times. The rearrangement links TRBV5-6 to TRBJ2-5, with 10 bases that match TRBD1. CDR3 length: 16 residues. The germline V gene has CDR1 SGHDT and CDR2 YYEEEE. Germline trimming cut 10 bases from V and 7 bases from J; bases unmatched to any gene: 19. The CDR3 DNA reads as TGTGCCGGGGCGACAGGGGGCGGTAGCTCGAGAGGGACCCAGTACTTC. Translated: CAGATGGGSSRGTQYF. Full variable domain (remainder filled in from reference TRBV5-6 and TRBJ2-5): DAGVTQSPTHLIKTRGQQVTLRCSPKSGHDTVSWYQQALGQGPQFIFQYYEEEERQRGNFPDRFSGHQFPNYSSELNVNALLLGDSALYLCAGATGGGSSRGTQYFGPGTRLLVL.

In its sample, this clonotype was seen a few times. The rearrangement uses TRBV20-1 and TRBJ1-4; D is unresolved. V dropped 4 bases and J dropped 0 bases, with 9 bases sitting between them. CDR1 DFQATT and CDR2 SNEGSKA come from the germline V gene (reference sequence). The CDR3 is 14 amino acids. In DNA, the CDR3 is TGCAGTGCTACAGATCCCGCAACTAATGAAAAACTGTTTTTT. Translation: CSATDPATNEKLFF.

The V gene is TRBV10-3, the J gene TRBJ1-5; D gene ambiguous. CDR3 length: 14 amino acids. Trimming left V 3 bases short and J 0 bases short, with 6 bases between. Germline V lookup: CDR1 ENHRY, CDR2 SYGVKD. The CDR3 region is CAISEQYSNQPQHF. The CDR3 nucleotides are TGTGCCATCAGTGAACAGTATAGCAATCAGCCCCAGCATTTT.